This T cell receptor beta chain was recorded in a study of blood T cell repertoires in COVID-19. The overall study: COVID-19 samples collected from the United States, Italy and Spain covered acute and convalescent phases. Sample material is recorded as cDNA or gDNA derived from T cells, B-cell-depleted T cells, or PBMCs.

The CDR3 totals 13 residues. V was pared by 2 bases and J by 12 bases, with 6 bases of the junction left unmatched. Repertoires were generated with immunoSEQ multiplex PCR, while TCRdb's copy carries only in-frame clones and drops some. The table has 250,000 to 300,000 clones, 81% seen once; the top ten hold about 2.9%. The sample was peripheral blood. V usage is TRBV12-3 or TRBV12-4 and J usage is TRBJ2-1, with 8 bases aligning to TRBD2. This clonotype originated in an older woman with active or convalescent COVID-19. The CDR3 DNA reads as TGTGCCAGCAGTTTATATTCTGCGGGGGGGCAGTTCTTC. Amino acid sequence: CASSLYSAGGQFF.